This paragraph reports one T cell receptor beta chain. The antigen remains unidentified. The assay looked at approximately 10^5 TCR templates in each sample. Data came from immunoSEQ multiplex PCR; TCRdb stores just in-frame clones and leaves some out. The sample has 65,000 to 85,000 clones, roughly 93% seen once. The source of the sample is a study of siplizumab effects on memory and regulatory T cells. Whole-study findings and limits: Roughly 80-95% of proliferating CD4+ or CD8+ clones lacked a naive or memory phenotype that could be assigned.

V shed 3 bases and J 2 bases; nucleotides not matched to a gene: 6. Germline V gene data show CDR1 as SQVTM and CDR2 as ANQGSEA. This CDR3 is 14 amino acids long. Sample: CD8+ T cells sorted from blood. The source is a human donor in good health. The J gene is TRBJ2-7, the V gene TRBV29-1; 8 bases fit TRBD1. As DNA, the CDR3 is TGCAGCGTTGAGTGGACAGGGAAGGCCTACGAGCAGTACTTC. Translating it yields CSVEWTGKAYEQYF.